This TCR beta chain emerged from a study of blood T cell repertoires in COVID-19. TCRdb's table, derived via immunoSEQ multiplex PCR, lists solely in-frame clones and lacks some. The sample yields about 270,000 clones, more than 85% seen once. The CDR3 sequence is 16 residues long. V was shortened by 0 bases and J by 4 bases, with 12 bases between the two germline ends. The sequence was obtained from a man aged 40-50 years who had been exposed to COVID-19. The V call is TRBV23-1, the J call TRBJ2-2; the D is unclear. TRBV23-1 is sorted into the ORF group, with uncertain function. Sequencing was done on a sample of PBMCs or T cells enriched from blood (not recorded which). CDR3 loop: CASSQSVKLPTGELFF. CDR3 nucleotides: TGCGCCAGCAGTCAATCGGTGAAGCTCCCCACCGGGGAGCTGTTTTTT.